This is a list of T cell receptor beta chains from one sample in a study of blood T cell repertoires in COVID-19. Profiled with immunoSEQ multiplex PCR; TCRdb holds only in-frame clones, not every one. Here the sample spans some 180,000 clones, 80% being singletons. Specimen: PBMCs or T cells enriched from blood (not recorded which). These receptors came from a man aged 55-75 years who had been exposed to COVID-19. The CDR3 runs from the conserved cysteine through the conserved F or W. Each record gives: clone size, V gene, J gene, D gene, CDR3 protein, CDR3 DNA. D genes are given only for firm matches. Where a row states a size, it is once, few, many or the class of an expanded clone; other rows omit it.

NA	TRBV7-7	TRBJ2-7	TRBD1	CASSPPPRQGYEQYF	TGTGCCAGCAGCCCACCCCCCCGACAGGGCTACGAGCAGTACTTC
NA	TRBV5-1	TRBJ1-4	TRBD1	CASSGSGGGEKLFF	TGCGCCAGCAGTGGCTCAGGGGGCGGTGAAAAACTGTTTTTT
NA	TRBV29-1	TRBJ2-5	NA	CSAAQAVQETQYF	TGCAGCGCCGCACAGGCGGTGCAAGAGACCCAGTACTTC
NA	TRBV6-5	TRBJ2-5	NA	CASSWGPQETQYF	TGTGCCAGCAGTTGGGGGCCCCAAGAGACCCAGTACTTC
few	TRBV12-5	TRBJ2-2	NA	CASGLLAGNTGELFF	TGTGCTAGTGGTTTGTTGGCAGGGAACACCGGGGAGCTGTTTTTT
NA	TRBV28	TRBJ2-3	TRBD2	CASGTSEPRGDTQYF	TGTGCCAGCGGAACTAGCGAACCCCGTGGGGATACGCAGTATTTT
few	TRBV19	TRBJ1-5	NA	CASRTVRGDSNQPQHF	TGTGCCAGTAGGACCGTCCGGGGGGATAGCAATCAGCCCCAGCATTTT
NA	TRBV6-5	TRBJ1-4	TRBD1	CASRTGTGVGKLFF	TGTGCCAGCAGGACCGGGACAGGGGTTGGAAAACTGTTTTTT
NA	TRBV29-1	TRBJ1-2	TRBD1	CSVARDQGANYGYTF	TGCAGCGTTGCCCGCGATCAGGGGGCAAACTATGGCTACACCTTC
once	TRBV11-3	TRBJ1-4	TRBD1	CASSLTGTGAEKLFF	TGTGCCAGCAGTCTAACCGGGACAGGGGCAGAAAAACTGTTTTTT
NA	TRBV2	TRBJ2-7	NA	CASSAQAYEQYF	TGTGCCAGCAGTGCCCAGGCCTACGAGCAGTACTTC
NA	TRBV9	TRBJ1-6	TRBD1	CASSPRTGAGSPLHF	TGTGCCAGCAGCCCGAGGACAGGGGCAGGGTCACCCCTCCACTTT
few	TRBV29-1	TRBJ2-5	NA	CSVEVRPRETQYF	TGCAGCGTTGAAGTGAGGCCTAGGGAGACCCAGTACTTC
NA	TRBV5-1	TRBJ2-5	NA	CASSKGVGQETQYF	TGCGCCAGCAGCAAGGGGGTAGGGCAAGAGACCCAGTACTTC
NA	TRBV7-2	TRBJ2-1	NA	CASSVDRQIYNEQFF	TGTGCCAGCAGCGTAGACAGGCAGATTTACAATGAGCAGTTCTTC
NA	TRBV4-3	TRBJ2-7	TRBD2	CASSQDSSGVSYEQYF	TGCGCCAGCAGCCAAGACTCTAGCGGTGTCTCCTACGAGCAGTACTTC
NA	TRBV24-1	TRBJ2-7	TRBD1	CATSGGTGKPYEQYF	TGTGCCACCAGTGGCGGGACAGGGAAACCCTACGAGCAGTACTTC
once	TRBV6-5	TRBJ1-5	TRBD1	CASRQDRTPQPQHF	TGTGCCAGCAGGCAGGACAGGACCCCCCAGCCCCAGCATTTT
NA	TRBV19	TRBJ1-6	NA	CASSIPTGLSSPLHF	TGTGCCAGTAGTATTCCCACAGGGTTGTCTTCACCCCTCCACTTT
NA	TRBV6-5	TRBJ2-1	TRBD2	CASTGRGRALYEQFF	TGTGCCAGCACCGGTCGCGGGAGGGCTCTATATGAGCAGTTCTTC
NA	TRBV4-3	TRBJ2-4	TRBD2	CASSQDRAGGVNIQYF	TGCGCCAGCAGCCAAGACCGGGCGGGAGGAGTGAACATTCAGTACTTC
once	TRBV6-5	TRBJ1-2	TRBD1	CASGRTGTNYGYTF	TGTGCCAGCGGACGGACAGGGACTAACTATGGCTACACCTTC
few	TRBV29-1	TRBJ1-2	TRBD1	CSAQRLGGGGYTF	TGCAGCGCCCAACGGCTAGGGGGCGGTGGCTACACCTTC
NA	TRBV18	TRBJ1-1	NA	CASSPFGGKDTEAFF	TGTGCCAGCTCACCTTTCGGAGGGAAGGACACTGAAGCTTTCTTT
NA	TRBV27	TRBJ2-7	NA	CASSLSRFENEQYF	TGTGCCAGCAGTTTGTCCAGGTTTGAAAACGAGCAGTACTTC
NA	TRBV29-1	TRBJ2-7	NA	CSVAPGEYF	TGCAGCGTTGCACCCGGGGAGTACTTC